This T cell receptor beta chain was found in a study of blood T cell repertoires in COVID-19. Profiling relied on immunoSEQ multiplex PCR, and the TCRdb table lists in-frame clones only, not all of them. Of under 75,000 clones listed, around nine tenths are singletons. The length of the CDR3 is 15 residues. Per germline, CDR1 SGHVS and CDR2 FQNEAQ. Trimming shortened V by 6 bases and J by 4 bases, and 18 bases separated the two germline ends. The TCR comes from a human donor in a cohort sampled during active COVID-19. This chain joins TRBV7-8 and TRBJ2-5, with D tentatively TRBD2 (7 bases). Sequences were obtained from peripheral blood. The CDR3 DNA reads TGTGCCAGCAGTCGGGGGGCCGGGGGGAGAGAGACCCAGTACTTC. It is translated as CASSRGAGGRETQYF.